A selection of T cell receptor beta chains follows, all from one sample in a study of early T cells in non-severe SARS-CoV-2 infection. TCRdb fed the 5' RACE reads into MiXCR, producing one record per CDR3 protein. The sample has 65,000 to 95,000 distinct CDR3 sequences; roughly 13% are singletons. Sequenced input: whole blood. Receptors originate from an adult who was a healthcare worker with PCR-confirmed SARS-CoV-2 infection or an uninfected control (not recorded which). Each CDR3 is given without its conserved first and last residue. The D gene is left open where the match is weak. Expanded clones get a size class; other rows say once, few or many, or leave the size out.

V gene: TRBV4-1
J gene: TRBJ2-1
D gene: TRBD2
clone size: -
CDR3 protein: ASSQTLVGLAGRSAEQF

V gene: TRBV20-1
J gene: TRBJ1-1
D gene: -
clone size: -
CDR3 protein: SARAFRGPNTEAF

V gene: TRBV29-1
J gene: TRBJ2-2
D gene: TRBD1
clone size: -
CDR3 protein: SVEDSYRGTGELF

V gene: TRBV9
J gene: TRBJ2-2
D gene: -
clone size: few
CDR3 protein: ASSVGGRGGELF

V gene: TRBV4-1
J gene: TRBJ2-7
D gene: -
clone size: many
CDR3 protein: ASSRVEGDEQY

V gene: TRBV6-2/TRBV6-3
J gene: TRBJ2-1
D gene: TRBD1
clone size: -
CDR3 protein: ASSRLGLRGGF

V gene: TRBV7-9
J gene: TRBJ2-3
D gene: -
clone size: many
CDR3 protein: ASSIKASRMDTQY

V gene: TRBV12-5
J gene: TRBJ2-2
D gene: -
clone size: few
CDR3 protein: ASGTPDSLLTGELF

V gene: TRBV7-6
J gene: TRBJ2-2
D gene: -
clone size: many
CDR3 protein: ASRDILGTGELF

V gene: TRBV9
J gene: TRBJ2-3
D gene: -
clone size: many
CDR3 protein: ASSVVGGSTDTQY

V gene: TRBV29-1
J gene: TRBJ1-6
D gene: TRBD1
clone size: -
CDR3 protein: SVETGRALH

V gene: TRBV7-7
J gene: TRBJ2-7
D gene: -
clone size: -
CDR3 protein: ASSINRDSYEQY

V gene: TRBV12-3/TRBV12-4
J gene: TRBJ2-7
D gene: -
clone size: many
CDR3 protein: ASRQGSIYEQY

V gene: TRBV20-1
J gene: TRBJ1-2
D gene: -
clone size: many
CDR3 protein: SASPQGIGYT

V gene: TRBV29-1
J gene: TRBJ1-1
D gene: -
clone size: few
CDR3 protein: SAAGVGTEAF

V gene: TRBV19
J gene: TRBJ2-3
D gene: -
clone size: few
CDR3 protein: ASSIGGDTQY

V gene: TRBV4-3
J gene: TRBJ2-3
D gene: -
clone size: -
CDR3 protein: ASSQETAGVPTDTQY

V gene: TRBV5-4
J gene: TRBJ2-2
D gene: TRBD1
clone size: -
CDR3 protein: ASSLAGTVQTGELF

V gene: TRBV12-3/TRBV12-4
J gene: TRBJ1-3
D gene: -
clone size: many
CDR3 protein: ASNSGGYGNTIY

V gene: TRBV10-3
J gene: TRBJ1-2
D gene: -
clone size: -
CDR3 protein: AAGPGYYGYT

V gene: TRBV7-2
J gene: TRBJ2-3
D gene: TRBD2
clone size: few
CDR3 protein: ASSPPLAGSTDTQY

V gene: TRBV20-1
J gene: TRBJ1-6
D gene: -
clone size: few
CDR3 protein: SARDAWESSYNSPLH

V gene: TRBV28
J gene: TRBJ2-7
D gene: TRBD1
clone size: -
CDR3 protein: ASRRDRDLHEQY

V gene: TRBV4-2
J gene: TRBJ2-5
D gene: TRBD1
clone size: few
CDR3 protein: ASSQSQGAETQY

V gene: TRBV11-2
J gene: TRBJ1-5
D gene: -
clone size: -
CDR3 protein: ASSFGDFNQPQH

V gene: TRBV7-2
J gene: TRBJ1-1
D gene: -
clone size: -
CDR3 protein: ASSLVPPGNTEAF

V gene: TRBV19
J gene: TRBJ2-1
D gene: -
clone size: few
CDR3 protein: ASSSQSSYNEQF

V gene: TRBV9
J gene: TRBJ2-5
D gene: -
clone size: -
CDR3 protein: ASSVGEVGTQY

V gene: TRBV2
J gene: TRBJ2-7
D gene: -
clone size: -
CDR3 protein: ASIITQSYEQY

V gene: TRBV4-1
J gene: TRBJ1-2
D gene: -
clone size: few
CDR3 protein: ASSQETGRGYT

V gene: TRBV14
J gene: TRBJ2-5
D gene: -
clone size: once
CDR3 protein: ASSPGAHGTQY

V gene: TRBV2
J gene: TRBJ1-5
D gene: TRBD1
clone size: few
CDR3 protein: ASSEALDRVISNQPQH

V gene: TRBV25-1
J gene: TRBJ1-2
D gene: TRBD1
clone size: few
CDR3 protein: ASTAGTGDGYT

V gene: TRBV28
J gene: TRBJ2-2
D gene: -
clone size: -
CDR3 protein: ASHFRGTGELF

V gene: TRBV12-3/TRBV12-4
J gene: TRBJ1-6
D gene: -
clone size: few
CDR3 protein: ASSSDSPLH

V gene: TRBV7-2
J gene: TRBJ1-3
D gene: -
clone size: few
CDR3 protein: ASSFRSGNTIY

V gene: TRBV29-1
J gene: TRBJ2-5
D gene: -
clone size: -
CDR3 protein: SVARTQETQY

V gene: TRBV6-5
J gene: TRBJ1-1
D gene: -
clone size: -
CDR3 protein: ASSEGRGTEAF

V gene: TRBV7-3
J gene: TRBJ2-2
D gene: -
clone size: many
CDR3 protein: ASSFTQGGELF

V gene: TRBV7-9
J gene: TRBJ2-2
D gene: -
clone size: few
CDR3 protein: ASSSGRTNTGELF

V gene: TRBV5-4
J gene: TRBJ1-3
D gene: TRBD1
clone size: many
CDR3 protein: ASSLQGAAGNTIY

V gene: TRBV12-3/TRBV12-4
J gene: TRBJ2-2
D gene: -
clone size: -
CDR3 protein: ASSPHAGEHGELF

V gene: TRBV6-5
J gene: TRBJ1-1
D gene: -
clone size: -
CDR3 protein: ASSRRTENTEAF

V gene: TRBV5-1
J gene: TRBJ2-7
D gene: TRBD1
clone size: few
CDR3 protein: ASSLATGPVD

V gene: TRBV20-1
J gene: TRBJ1-2
D gene: -
clone size: many
CDR3 protein: SASAITHYGYT

V gene: TRBV3-1
J gene: TRBJ2-1
D gene: -
clone size: -
CDR3 protein: ASSQDLGHRPGEQF

V gene: TRBV20-1
J gene: TRBJ2-7
D gene: -
clone size: -
CDR3 protein: SASLLRGEQY

V gene: TRBV20-1
J gene: TRBJ2-3
D gene: -
clone size: many
CDR3 protein: SAMDGNTDTQY

V gene: TRBV27
J gene: TRBJ2-1
D gene: -
clone size: -
CDR3 protein: ASSLLGLWGNEQF

V gene: TRBV7-9
J gene: TRBJ1-1
D gene: TRBD1
clone size: few
CDR3 protein: ASSYGTAGAF

V gene: TRBV3-1
J gene: TRBJ2-1
D gene: TRBD2
clone size: few
CDR3 protein: ASSQDQASGFNEQF

V gene: TRBV20-1
J gene: TRBJ2-3
D gene: -
clone size: -
CDR3 protein: SAFGRAADTQY

V gene: TRBV9
J gene: TRBJ1-3
D gene: TRBD1
clone size: few
CDR3 protein: AREDRATSGNTIY

V gene: TRBV7-2
J gene: TRBJ2-3
D gene: -
clone size: many
CDR3 protein: ASSLGGFTDTQY

V gene: TRBV7-6
J gene: TRBJ1-1
D gene: -
clone size: few
CDR3 protein: ASSKRNGDTEAF

V gene: TRBV10-3
J gene: TRBJ2-7
D gene: -
clone size: -
CDR3 protein: AISEEGEQY